The 32 T cell receptor beta chains below come from one sample, sequenced in a study of radiotherapy plus CTLA-4 blockade in lung cancer. The protocol was immunoSEQ multiplex PCR, while the TCRdb copy is restricted to in-frame clones and leaves out a portion. The sample shows some 50,000 clones, 79% of them seen only once. Sequencing used peripheral blood, obtained from a patient treated with radiotherapy plus ipilimumab. These receptors came from a human donor with non-small cell lung cancer who had a partial response to radiotherapy plus ipilimumab.

In its sample, this clone was seen once. The V call is TRBV4-2, the J call TRBJ2-7; 9 nucleotides agree with TRBD1. The V gene end was trimmed by 4 bases and the J gene end by 7 bases; junction bases not matched to a gene: 8. The germline CDR1 and CDR2 sequences are LGHNA and YNFKEQ. This CDR3 has 14 residues. CDR3 coding DNA: TGTGCCAGCAGCCTGGGGACAGGGTCGTGGGAGCAGTACTTC. It translates to CASSLGTGSWEQYF.

V gene TRBV7-3 combines with J gene TRBJ2-2; 10 nucleotides line up with TRBD2. The V gene's germline CDR1 is SGHTA and CDR2 FQGTGA. The CDR3 is made up of 15 amino acids. Losses at the gene ends were 4 bases for V and 6 bases for J; bases not matched to a gene: 5. The CDR3 DNA follows: TGTGCCAGCAGCTCAGGACTAGCGGTCCCCGGGGAGCTGTTTTTT. Translating it yields CASSSGLAVPGELFF.

The chain couples TRBV18 to TRBJ2-2; a weak D match, TRBD2 (5 bases). The CDR3 runs to 15 residues. V lost 5 bases and J lost 6, with 16 bases in between. From germline, CDR1 is KGHSH and CDR2 LQKENI. The CDR3 coding sequence is TGTGCCAGCTCAGGACTCCCCCTTCCTGCCGGGGAGCTGTTTTTT. Its protein product is CASSGLPLPAGELFF.

The chain employs TRBV29-1 and TRBJ2-7, with D tentatively TRBD2 (7 bases). The CDR3 is 13 residues long. The germline gives CDR1 SQVTM, CDR2 ANQGSEA. With 6 bases removed from V and 3 bases from J, the gap between germline ends came to 15 bases. The CDR3 sequence is CSVGGQAVYEQYF. CDR3 sequence (DNA): TGCAGCGTGGGGGGGCAGGCCGTCTACGAGCAGTACTTC.

This clone has a handful of counts. The J gene is TRBJ2-1, the V gene TRBV11-2; D call uncertain. The CDR3 totals 11 residues. V was cut by 5 bases and J by 6 bases, with 5 bases left in between. Per germline, CDR1 SGHAT and CDR2 FQNNGV. The CDR3 DNA reads TGTGCCAGCAGCCTGAGCAATGAGCAGTTCTTC. Encoded protein: CASSLSNEQFF.

The V gene is TRBV28, the J gene TRBJ2-7; D possibly corresponds to TRBD1 (5 bases). Trimming left V 4 bases short and J 0 bases short, with 10 bases between. CDR3 size: 14 residues. Germline values: CDR1 MDHEN, CDR2 SYDVKM. CDR3 region: CASSYRSSSYEQYF. The CDR3, as DNA: TGTGCCAGCAGTTACAGGTCGAGCTCCTACGAGCAGTACTTC. Complete variable domain (other parts from reference TRBV28 and TRBJ2-7): DVKVTQSSRYLVKRTGEKVFLECVQDMDHENMFWYRQDPGLGLRLIYFSYDVKMKEKGDIPEGYSVSREKKERFSLILESASTNQTSMYLCASSYRSSSYEQYFGPGTRLTVT.

The sample holds a few counts of this clone. The chain couples TRBV6-5 to TRBJ2-3; D not certain. Trimming shortened V by 0 bases and J by 2 bases, and 9 bases separated the two germline ends. CDR1 and CDR2 from the germline V gene are MNHEY and SVGAGI. This CDR3 region has 15 residues. The CDR3 DNA reads as TGTGCCAGCAGTTACTCGATCCAGAACACAGATACGCAGTATTTT. Translation gives CASSYSIQNTDTQYF.

This rearrangement joins TRBV15 to TRBJ1-1; a weak D match, TRBD1 (6 bases). Germline V gives CDR1 LNHNV, CDR2 YYDKDF (reference sequence). Trimming pared 5 bases from V and 6 bases from J, leaving 22 bases between. The CDR3 has 16 amino acids. Written as DNA, the CDR3 is TGTGCCACCAGCCCCCAGGGGTCAGGCCCGGCCCCTGAAGCTTTCTTT. Protein: CATSPQGSGPAPEAFF.

The rearrangement links TRBV27 to TRBJ1-1; possibly TRBD1 for D (5 bases). CDR3 length: 13 amino acids. CDR1 is MNHEY, CDR2 SMNVEV, per germline (reference sequence). Trimming removed 5 bases from V and 6 bases from J, with 13 bases in between. CDR3 nucleotides: TGTGCCAGCAGTCTAAAAGGGGTGTCTGAAGCTTTCTTT. Its protein product is CASSLKGVSEAFF.

This clone was counted a few times. This specimen includes other DNA sequences encoding the same CDR3. The V call is TRBV7-3, the J call TRBJ2-5; 14 nucleotides align to TRBD2. J was trimmed by 1 base and V by 5 bases; bases with no gene match: 6. Germline assignment: CDR1 SGHTA and CDR2 FQGTGA. The length of the CDR3 is 17 residues. The CDR3 sequence: CASSPGTSGGFQETQYF. The CDR3 coding sequence is TGTGCCAGCAGCCCGGGGACTAGCGGGGGTTTCCAAGAGACCCAGTACTTC.

V gene TRBV28 combines with J gene TRBJ2-7; 9 bases are a match to TRBD1. J gave up 2 bases and V 6 bases, and 5 bases lay outside the gene matches. The CDR3 runs 14 residues. CDR1 is MDHEN and CDR2 is SYDVKM in the germline V gene. CDR3: CASRGGQGTYEQYF. In nucleotides, the CDR3 is TGTGCCAGCAGGGGGGGACAGGGCACCTACGAGCAGTACTTC.

The chain couples TRBV29-1 to TRBJ2-2, with 8 bases matching TRBD2. The CDR3 contains 15 residues. V was clipped by 5 bases and J by 4 bases; unmatched bases: 9. Germline assignment: CDR1 SQVTM and CDR2 ANQGSEA. The DNA of the CDR3 is TGCAGCGTTCGGGGGGGGACTTCGGTCACCGGGGAGCTGTTTTTT. It is translated as CSVRGGTSVTGELFF.

This clone was seen a handful of times. The genes are TRBV28 and TRBJ1-6; perhaps TRBD1 as D (6 bases). The germline V gene has CDR1 MDHEN and CDR2 SYDVKM. The CDR3 totals 14 residues. The ends were cut back, 6 bases at V and 0 bases at J, with 6 bases in the middle. The CDR3, as DNA: TGTGCCAGCAGACAGGGCTCCTATAATTCACCCCTCCACTTT. It specifies CASRQGSYNSPLHF.

This clone is a singleton in its sample. V is TRBV6-1 and J is TRBJ2-1, with D possibly matching TRBD1 (6 bases). The CDR3 is 13 residues long. V lost 6 bases to trimming and J lost 8 bases, with 14 bases between them. CDR1 is MNHNS and CDR2 is SASEGT in the germline V gene. CDR3 loop: CASRAGDRYEQFF. In DNA form, the CDR3 reads TGTGCCAGCAGGGCAGGGGATAGGTATGAGCAGTTCTTC.

The count of this clone is one. This rearrangement joins TRBV10-2 to TRBJ2-7, with 11 bases identical to TRBD2. Losses at the gene ends were 3 bases for V and 6 bases for J; bases not matched to a gene: 1. There are 13 residues in the CDR3. The germline CDR1 and CDR2 sequences are WSHSY and SAAADI. The DNA of the CDR3 is TGCGCCAGCAGTGAAGGGACTAGCGGCGAGCAGTACTTC. This sequence encodes CASSEGTSGEQYF.

The J gene is TRBJ1-3, the V gene TRBV6-5; D might be TRBD1 (5 bases). Per germline, CDR1 MNHEY and CDR2 SVGAGI. Between the trimmed V and J ends, which lost 8 bases and 4 bases, there was a span of 12 bases. The CDR3 runs to 13 residues. The CDR3 protein is CASADGGGNTIYF. The DNA of the CDR3 is TGTGCCAGCGCCGACGGGGGGGGAAACACCATATATTTT.

The chain employs TRBV5-5 and TRBJ1-2; 9 nucleotides align to TRBD1. With V trimmed by 7 bases and J by 1 base, 11 bases remained unmatched. CDR3 size: 16 residues. Germline CDR1 SGHKS, CDR2 YYEKEE (reference sequence). The CDR3 DNA reads as TGTGCCAGCCGAATTCAAACAGGGGGCCATAACTATGGCTACACCTTC. Its protein product is CASRIQTGGHNYGYTF. Full variable domain (outside the CDR3, taken from reference TRBV5-5 and TRBJ1-2): DAGVTQSPTHLIKTRGQQVTLRCSPISGHKSVSWYQQVLGQGPQFIFQYYEKEERGRGNFPDRFSARQFPNYSSELNVNALLLGDSALYLCASRIQTGGHNYGYTFGSGTRLTVV.

The V and J genes are TRBV7-9 and TRBJ2-4; TRBD1 aligns across 7 bases. The CDR3 is made up of 17 amino acids. Per the germline V gene, CDR1 is SEHNR and CDR2 is FQNEAQ (reference sequence). The junction had 7 bases not matched to a gene; V was cut back by 2 bases and J by 0 bases. The CDR3 DNA reads TGTGCCAGCAGCTTATATGGGGGACAGCTAGCCAAAAACATTCAGTACTTC. Encoded protein: CASSLYGGQLAKNIQYF.

This chain connects TRBV9 to TRBJ2-3; D is perhaps TRBD1 (7 bases). This CDR3 is 15 amino acids long. CDR1 is SGDLS and CDR2 is YYNGEE in the germline V gene. V was shortened by 0 bases and J by 6 bases, with 14 bases between the two germline ends. This CDR3 is CASSVGGGGLDTQYF. CDR3 DNA: TGTGCCAGCAGCGTAGGAGGAGGGGGCCTGGATACGCAGTATTTT.

The gene calls are TRBV28 and TRBJ1-5, with D unclear. CDR1 and CDR2 from the germline V gene are MDHEN and SYDVKM. The CDR3 runs to 14 residues. V was pared by 6 bases and J by 5 bases, with 14 bases between. CDR3 DNA: TGTGCCAGCAGGTCAACGGGAGCCCATCAGCCCCAGCATTTT. It yields the protein CASRSTGAHQPQHF.

This clone was counted a single time. An end of the junction does not agree with germline; a read error may underlie this. The J gene is TRBJ1-4, the V gene TRBV6-1; TRBD1 agrees at 9 bases. The CDR3 has 14 residues. Germline CDR1 and CDR2: MNHNS and SASEGT. CDR3 in DNA: TGTGCCAGCGGTGACCCAGGACAGGGGCCAAAACTGTTTTTT. Protein sequence: CASGDPGQGPKLFF.

A few counts support this clone. CDR3 DNA sequence: TGTGCCAGCAGTGCCGGGGGCACAGATACGCAGTATTTT. Amino acid sequence: CASSAGGTDTQYF. The rearrangement links TRBV2 to TRBJ2-3; a weak D match, TRBD2 (5 bases). Germline CDR1 SNHLY, CDR2 FYNNEI. Trimming stripped 4 bases from V and 1 base from J, with 6 bases between. CDR3 length: 13 residues.

V and J are TRBV5-5 and TRBJ1-5; perhaps TRBD1 as D (5 bases). Germline CDR1 SGHKS, CDR2 YYEKEE (reference sequence). Trimming removed 3 bases from V and 2 bases from J, with 15 bases in between. This CDR3 has 16 residues. CDR3 in DNA: TGTGCCAGCAGCTCGATTGGAGGGGTTGGCAATCAGCCCCAGCATTTT. It specifies CASSSIGGVGNQPQHF.

This chain connects TRBV7-9 to TRBJ1-1; 8 positions agree with TRBD1. This CDR3 has 13 amino acids. V was pared by 6 bases and J by 6 bases, with 6 bases of the junction left unmatched. Germline V CDR1 and CDR2: SEHNR, FQNEAQ (reference sequence). CDR3: CASREDRDPEAFF. CDR3 in DNA: TGTGCCAGCAGAGAGGACAGGGACCCTGAAGCTTTCTTT.

The gene calls are TRBV6-5 and TRBJ2-2; 11 bases are a match to TRBD2. The CDR3 is 15 residues long. J lost 6 bases, V lost 6 bases, and 6 bases had no gene match. Per germline, CDR1 MNHEY and CDR2 SVGAGI. The CDR3 nucleotides are TGTGCCAGCAGCCGACTAGCGGGGTCCCCCGGGGAGCTGTTTTTT. Amino acids: CASSRLAGSPGELFF.

The chain joins TRBV9 to TRBJ1-1, with 8 nucleotides matching TRBD1. Trimming at V came to 0 bases and at J to 2 bases, leaving 3 bases not matched to a gene. The germline gives CDR1 SGDLS, CDR2 YYNGEE. The CDR3 contains 15 residues. The CDR3 nucleotides are TGTGCCAGCAGCGTAGAACCAGGGGGCAACACTGAAGCTTTCTTT. It translates to CASSVEPGGNTEAFF.

The rearrangement joins TRBV21-1 to TRBJ2-3; TRBD2, as called in the table, went unchecked against the DNA. TRBV21-1 is listed as a pseudogene. The length of the CDR3 is 12 residues. The CDR3 reads CASSSGPDTQYF. CDR3 in DNA: TGTGCCAGCAGCAGCGGTCCAGATACGCAGTATTTT.

Details on this clone: A read error may account for a junction end that differs from germline. The rearrangement joins TRBV14 to TRBJ2-7, with D tentatively TRBD1 (6 bases). The CDR3 runs to 14 residues. Germline CDR1 and CDR2: SGHDN and FVKESK. The CDR3 DNA reads as TGTGCCAGCAGCCAAGATTGGGACAATGTAGAGCAGTGCTTC. It is translated as CASSQDWDNVEQCF.

The CDR3, as DNA: TGCGCCAGCAGCCAAGATCCCCAGGGGATGGTGACTGAAGCTTTCTTT. Its protein product is CASSQDPQGMVTEAFF. The chain employs TRBV4-1 and TRBJ1-1; a possible D gene is TRBD1 (6 bases). Germline V lookup: CDR1 MGHRA, CDR2 YSYEKL. V lost 0 bases and J lost 5, with 16 bases in between. The CDR3 sequence is 16 residues long.

This chain connects TRBV27 to TRBJ1-1; D perhaps matches TRBD1 (5 bases). Trimming left V 5 bases short and J 5 bases short, with 15 bases between. The CDR3 spans 14 residues. Germline V gene sequence: CDR1 MNHEY, CDR2 SMNVEV (reference sequence). This chain's CDR3 is CASSPIGGGTEAFF. In nucleotides, the CDR3 is TGTGCCAGCAGTCCCATCGGGGGGGGAACTGAAGCTTTCTTT.

The rearrangement uses TRBV7-2 and TRBJ2-7; no reliable D call. CDR1 SGHTA and CDR2 FQGNSA come from the germline V gene. CDR3 size: 11 residues. The V end lost 5 bases, the J end lost 3 bases, and 5 bases lay between the germline ends. The CDR3 is CASSVLYEQYF. In nucleotides, the CDR3 is TGTGCCAGCAGCGTTCTCTACGAGCAGTACTTC.

This chain joins TRBV14 and TRBJ2-3; TRBD2 matches at 11 bases. Germline CDR1 and CDR2: SGHDN and FVKESK. The trim removed 3 bases at V and 2 bases at J, leaving 7 bases unmatched. The length of the CDR3 is 17 residues. CDR3 sequence reads: CASSHASSGGNTDTQYF. The CDR3 bases are TGTGCCAGCAGCCACGCGTCTAGCGGGGGGAACACAGATACGCAGTATTTT.